These 12 T cell receptor beta chains were sequenced from one sample in a study of T cells in Graves' hyperthyroidism and ophthalmopathy. Amplified regions were TCR beta CDR3 sequences from RNA transcripts. In the first-round RT-PCR of the TCR CDR3, the HTBI primer set was used. One entry per CDR3 protein results from TCRdb running MiXCR on the multiplex PCR reads. The table lists fewer than 600,000 distinct CDR3 sequences, over 13% of them singletons. Sequences were obtained from blood. The receptors shown here come from a woman aged 18 to 35 with Graves' hyperthyroidism.

This clonotype was observed at least ten times. This chain uses TRBV12-3 or TRBV12-4 with TRBJ1-5; 10 bases are shared with TRBD1. The CDR3 is 15 amino acids. V shed 3 bases and J 6 bases; nucleotides not matched to a gene: 5. CDR3 in amino acids: CASSFGQGGGQPQHF. The CDR3 DNA reads as TGTGCCAGCAGTTTCGGACAGGGGGGAGGTCAGCCCCAGCATTTT.

The genes are TRBV5-4 and TRBJ2-7; TRBD2 agrees at 7 bases. Germline V gene lookup returns CDR1 SGHNT and CDR2 YYREEE (reference sequence). The CDR3 is 15 amino acids. With V trimmed by 0 bases and J by 7 bases, 10 bases remained unmatched. The CDR3 region is CASSLGGGSVLEQYF. CDR3 nucleotide sequence: TGTGCCAGCAGCTTGGGTGGCGGGAGTGTATTGGAGCAGTACTTC. Supplemented by reference TRBV5-4 and TRBJ2-7, the full variable domain reads ETGVTQSPTHLIKTRGQQVTLRCSSQSGHNTVSWYQQALGQGPQFIFQYYREEENGRGNFPPRFSGLQFPNYSSELNVNALELDDSALYLCASSLGGGSVLEQYFGPGTRLTVT.

The chain links TRBV3-1 to TRBJ1-3; D not certain. Per germline, CDR1 LGHDT and CDR2 YNNKEL (reference sequence). This CDR3 has 14 amino acids. Trimming removed 4 bases from V and 4 bases from J, with 11 bases in between. The CDR3 DNA reads as TGTGCCAGCAGCCTTCCAGTATCGGGAAACACCATATATTTT. Translating it yields CASSLPVSGNTIYF.

There are many counts of this clonotype. This chain connects TRBV3-1 to TRBJ1-1; no firm D call. The CDR3 is 12 amino acids. V shed 4 bases and J shed 8 bases, with 11 bases lying between them. Germline CDR1 reads LGHDT; CDR2 reads YNNKEL (reference sequence). As DNA, the CDR3 is TGTGCCAGCAGCCGACTTAGGGAGGAAGCTTTCTTT. It codes for CASSRLREEAFF.

This sequence joins TRBV2 and TRBJ2-1; 10 nucleotides align to TRBD2. Germline V CDR1 and CDR2: SNHLY, FYNNEI. J gave up 9 bases and V 5 bases, and 7 bases lay outside the gene matches. The CDR3 is made up of 14 amino acids. In DNA form, the CDR3 reads TGTGCCAGCAGTACTGGGACTAGCGTGGCTGAGCAGTTCTTC. This encodes CASSTGTSVAEQFF.

Ten or more counts support this clonotype. The rearrangement joins TRBV12-3 or TRBV12-4 to TRBJ2-2; 7 nucleotides agree with TRBD2. The CDR3 has 16 residues. J gave up 0 bases and V 5 bases, and 6 bases lay outside the gene matches. In DNA, the CDR3 is TGTGCCAGCAGTGCCACTAGCGCCGCGAACACCGGGGAGCTGTTTTTT. Translation: CASSATSAANTGELFF.

In this sample, this clonotype turned up many times. The rearrangement links TRBV20-1 to TRBJ1-1; D might be TRBD1 (5 bases). From germline, CDR1 is DFQATT and CDR2 SNEGSKA (reference sequence). The CDR3 spans 15 residues. V lost 4 bases to trimming and J lost 6 bases, with 21 bases between them. The CDR3 DNA sequence: TGCAGTGCTACTCCTCGAGAGGGGCTTAGAGCTGAAGCTTTCTTT. Its translation is CSATPREGLRAEAFF.

Ten or more counts support this clonotype. The chain uses TRBV5-1 and TRBJ2-2, with D uncertain. This CDR3 region has 14 residues. From germline, CDR1 is SGHRS and CDR2 YFSETQ. V lost 0 bases to trimming and J lost 4 bases, with 7 bases between them. The CDR3 DNA sequence: TGCGCCAGCAGCTTGGACAGACGCACCGGGGAGCTGTTTTTT. Translated: CASSLDRRTGELFF.

This clonotype was observed a few times. The gene calls are TRBV20-1 and TRBJ2-7; 7 positions match TRBD1. Germline CDR1 DFQATT, CDR2 SNEGSKA (reference sequence). The CDR3 extends over 13 amino acids. J lost 3 bases, V lost 6 bases, and 8 bases had no gene match. The CDR3: CSALPGQSYEQYF. CDR3 DNA: TGCAGTGCCCTACCGGGACAGAGCTACGAGCAGTACTTC.

Of note for this clonotype: A read error may explain this, as a much larger clone is one base away. The chain joins TRBV24-1 to TRBJ2-1, with D possibly TRBD1 on 5 matching bases. The CDR3 has 12 residues. CDR1 is KGHDR and CDR2 is SFDVKD in the germline V gene. CDR3 in amino acids: CATSDSGYQQCF. CDR3 DNA sequence: TGTGCCACCAGTGATTCAGGGTATCAGCAGTGCTTC.

This clonotype was found a few times. V and J are TRBV7-2 and TRBJ2-3; the match to TRBD1 covers 7 bases. Germline CDR1 is SGHTA and CDR2 is FQGNSA. After removal of 7 bases from V and 0 bases from J, the junction contained 4 bases not matched to a gene. This CDR3 spans 14 amino acids. Here the CDR3 DNA reads TGTGCCAGCACGACAGGGATTAGCACAGATACGCAGTATTTT. It encodes CASTTGISTDTQYF.

This chain connects TRBV6-1 to TRBJ1-4, with D possibly being TRBD1 (5 bases). Germline loops: CDR1 MNHNS, CDR2 SASEGT. The CDR3 length is 17 residues. The V gene lost 8 bases and the J gene lost 2 bases, with 21 bases spanning the gap. The CDR3 sequence is CASHRGGSVATNEKLFF. In DNA, the CDR3 is TGTGCCAGCCACCGGGGGGGATCTGTTGCGACTAATGAAAAACTGTTTTTT.